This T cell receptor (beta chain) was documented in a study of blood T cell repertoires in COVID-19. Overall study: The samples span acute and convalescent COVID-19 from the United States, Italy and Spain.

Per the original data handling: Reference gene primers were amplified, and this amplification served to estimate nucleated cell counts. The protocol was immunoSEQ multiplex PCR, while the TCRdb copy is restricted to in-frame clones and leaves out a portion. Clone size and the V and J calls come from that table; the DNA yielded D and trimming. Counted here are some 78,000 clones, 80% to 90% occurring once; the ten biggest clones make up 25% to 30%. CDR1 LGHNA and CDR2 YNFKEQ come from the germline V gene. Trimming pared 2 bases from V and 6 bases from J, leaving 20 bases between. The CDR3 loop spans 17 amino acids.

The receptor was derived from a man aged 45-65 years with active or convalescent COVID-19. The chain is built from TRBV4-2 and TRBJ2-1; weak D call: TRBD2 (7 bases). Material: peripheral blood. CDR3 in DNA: TGTGCCAGCAGCCAAATTTCTCAAGGGGGGGGCAGCAATGAGCAGTTCTTC. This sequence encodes CASSQISQGGGSNEQFF.